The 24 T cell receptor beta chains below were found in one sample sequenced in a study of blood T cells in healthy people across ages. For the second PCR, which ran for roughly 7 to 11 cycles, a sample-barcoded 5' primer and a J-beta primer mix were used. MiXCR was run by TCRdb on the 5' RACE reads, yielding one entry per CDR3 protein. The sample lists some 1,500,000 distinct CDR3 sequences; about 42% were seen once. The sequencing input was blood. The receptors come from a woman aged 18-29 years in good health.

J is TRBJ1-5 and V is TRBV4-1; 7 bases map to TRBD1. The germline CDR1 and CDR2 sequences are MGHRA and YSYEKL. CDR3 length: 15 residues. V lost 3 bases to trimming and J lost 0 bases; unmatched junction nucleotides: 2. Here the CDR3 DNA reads TGCGCCAGCAGCCACCGGGACAGTAGCAATCAGCCCCAGCATTTT. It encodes CASSHRDSSNQPQHF.

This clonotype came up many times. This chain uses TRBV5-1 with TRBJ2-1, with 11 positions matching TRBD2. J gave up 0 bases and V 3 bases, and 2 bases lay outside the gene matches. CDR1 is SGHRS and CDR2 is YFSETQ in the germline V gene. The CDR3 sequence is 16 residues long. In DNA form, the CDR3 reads TGCGCCAGCAGCTCAACTAGCGGGAGCTCCTACAATGAGCAGTTCTTC. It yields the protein CASSSTSGSSYNEQFF.

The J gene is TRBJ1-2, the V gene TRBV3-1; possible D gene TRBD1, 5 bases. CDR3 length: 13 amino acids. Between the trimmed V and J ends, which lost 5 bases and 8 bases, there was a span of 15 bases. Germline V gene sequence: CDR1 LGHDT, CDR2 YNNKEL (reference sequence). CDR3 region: CASSASGGEGYTF. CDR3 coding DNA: TGTGCCAGCAGCGCTTCGGGGGGGGAAGGCTACACCTTC.

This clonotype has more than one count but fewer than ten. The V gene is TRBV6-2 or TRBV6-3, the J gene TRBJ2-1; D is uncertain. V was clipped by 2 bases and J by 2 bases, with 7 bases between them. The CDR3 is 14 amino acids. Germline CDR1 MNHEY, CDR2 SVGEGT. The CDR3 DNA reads TGTGCCAGCAGTTACAACTACGCCTACAATGAGCAGTTCTTC. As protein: CASSYNYAYNEQFF.

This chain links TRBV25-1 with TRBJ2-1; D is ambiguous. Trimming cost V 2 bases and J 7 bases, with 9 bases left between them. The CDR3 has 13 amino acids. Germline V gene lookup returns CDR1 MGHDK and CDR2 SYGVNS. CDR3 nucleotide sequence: TGTGCCAGCAGTGAACCTAATCGGAATGAGCAGTTCTTC. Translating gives CASSEPNRNEQFF.

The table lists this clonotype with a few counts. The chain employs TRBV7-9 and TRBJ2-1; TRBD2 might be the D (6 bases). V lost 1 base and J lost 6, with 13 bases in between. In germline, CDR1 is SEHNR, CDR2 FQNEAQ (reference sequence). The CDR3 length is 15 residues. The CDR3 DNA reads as TGTGCCAGCAGCTTAGTTACGGGGGTGATCAATGAGCAGTTCTTC. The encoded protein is CASSLVTGVINEQFF.

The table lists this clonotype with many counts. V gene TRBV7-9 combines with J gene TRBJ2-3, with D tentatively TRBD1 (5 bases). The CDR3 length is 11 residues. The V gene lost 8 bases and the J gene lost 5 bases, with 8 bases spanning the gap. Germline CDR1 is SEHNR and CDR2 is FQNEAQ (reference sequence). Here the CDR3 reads CASGRGDTQYF. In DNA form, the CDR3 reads TGTGCCAGCGGTAGGGGAGATACGCAGTATTTT.

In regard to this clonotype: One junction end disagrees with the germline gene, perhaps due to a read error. CDR3 sequence (DNA): TGTGCCAGCAGCGGGGGACCTTTGGCTTCACCTCTCCACTTT. Its protein is CASSGGPLASPLHF. This chain joins TRBV9 and TRBJ1-6; perhaps TRBD1 as D (5 bases). There are 14 residues in the CDR3. CDR1 is SGDLS, CDR2 YYNGEE, per germline. The full variable domain, rest sourced from reference TRBV9 and TRBJ1-6, is DSGVTQTPKHLITATGQRVTLRCSPRSGDLSVYWYQQSLDQGLQFLIQYYNGEERAKGNILERFSAQQFPDLHSELNLSSLELGDSALYFCASSGGPLASPLHFGNGTRLTVT.

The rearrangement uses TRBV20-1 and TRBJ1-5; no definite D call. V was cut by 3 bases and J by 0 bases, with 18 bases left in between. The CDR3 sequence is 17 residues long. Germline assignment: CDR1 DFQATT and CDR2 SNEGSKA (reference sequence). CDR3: CSARNAHRENSNQPQHF. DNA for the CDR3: TGCAGTGCTAGGAATGCTCACCGCGAGAATAGCAATCAGCCCCAGCATTTT.

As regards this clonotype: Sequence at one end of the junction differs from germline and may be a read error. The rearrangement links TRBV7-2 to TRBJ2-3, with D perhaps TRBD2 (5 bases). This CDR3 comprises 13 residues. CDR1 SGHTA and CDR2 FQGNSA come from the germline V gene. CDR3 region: CAGSLAGEDTQYF. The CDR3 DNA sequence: TGTGCCGGCAGCTTAGCTGGGGAGGATACGCAGTATTTT.

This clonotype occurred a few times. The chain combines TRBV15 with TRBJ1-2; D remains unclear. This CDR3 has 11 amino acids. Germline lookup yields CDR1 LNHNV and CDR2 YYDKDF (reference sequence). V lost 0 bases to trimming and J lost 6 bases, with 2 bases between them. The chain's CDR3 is CATSRDHGYTF. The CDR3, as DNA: TGTGCCACCAGCAGAGATCATGGCTACACCTTC.

The DNA for the CDR3 is TGCAGTGCTAGATCAGGGCTAGCCAAAAACATTCAGTACTTC. Its protein product is CSARSGLAKNIQYF. This chain connects TRBV20-1 to TRBJ2-4; the D gene is possibly TRBD1 (5 bases). Germline values: CDR1 DFQATT, CDR2 SNEGSKA (reference sequence). The ends were cut back, 2 bases at V and 0 bases at J, with 8 bases in the middle. This CDR3 spans 14 amino acids.

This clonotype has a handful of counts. The CDR3 loop is CASSRDLNSYNEQFF. The CDR3 DNA sequence: TGTGCCAGCAGCCGGGACTTAAACTCCTACAATGAGCAGTTCTTC. V usage is TRBV27 and J usage is TRBJ2-1; TRBD2 is a possible D gene (6 bases). Germline lookup yields CDR1 MNHEY and CDR2 SMNVEV (reference sequence). Between the trimmed V and J ends, which lost 6 bases and 0 bases, there was a span of 12 bases. CDR3 size: 15 residues.

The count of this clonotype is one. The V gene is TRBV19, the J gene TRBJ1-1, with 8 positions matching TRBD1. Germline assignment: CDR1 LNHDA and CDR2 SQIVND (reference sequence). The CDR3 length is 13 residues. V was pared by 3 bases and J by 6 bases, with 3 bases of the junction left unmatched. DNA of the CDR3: TGTGCCAGTAGTATTGGACAGGGAGCTGAAGCTTTCTTT. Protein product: CASSIGQGAEAFF. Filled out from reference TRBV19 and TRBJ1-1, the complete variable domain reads DGGITQSPKYLFRKEGQNVTLSCEQNLNHDAMYWYRQDPGQGLRLIYYSQIVNDFQKGDIAEGYSVSREKKESFPLTVTSAQKNPTAFYLCASSIGQGAEAFFGQGTRLTVV.

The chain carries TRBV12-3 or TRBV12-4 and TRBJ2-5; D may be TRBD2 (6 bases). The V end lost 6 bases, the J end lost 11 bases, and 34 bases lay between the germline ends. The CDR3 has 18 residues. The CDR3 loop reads CASSDRTAPGTFNNEQYF. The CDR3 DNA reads TGTGCCAGCAGCGACAGAACAGCACCCGGGACTTTCAACAATGAGCAGTACTTC.

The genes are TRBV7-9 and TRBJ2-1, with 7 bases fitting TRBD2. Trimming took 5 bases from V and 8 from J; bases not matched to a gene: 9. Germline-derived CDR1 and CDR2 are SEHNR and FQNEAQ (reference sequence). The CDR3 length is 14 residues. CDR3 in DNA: TGTGCCAGCAGCCCTCGACTAGCACTCGATGAGCAGTTCTTC. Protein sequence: CASSPRLALDEQFF.

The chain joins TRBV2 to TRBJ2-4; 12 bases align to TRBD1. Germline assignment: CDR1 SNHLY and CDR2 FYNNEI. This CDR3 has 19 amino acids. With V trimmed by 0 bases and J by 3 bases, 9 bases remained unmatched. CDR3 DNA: TGTGCCAGCAGTGAAGCGGGGACAGGGGGCCGTATCGGCAAAAACATTCAGTACTTC. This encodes CASSEAGTGGRIGKNIQYF.

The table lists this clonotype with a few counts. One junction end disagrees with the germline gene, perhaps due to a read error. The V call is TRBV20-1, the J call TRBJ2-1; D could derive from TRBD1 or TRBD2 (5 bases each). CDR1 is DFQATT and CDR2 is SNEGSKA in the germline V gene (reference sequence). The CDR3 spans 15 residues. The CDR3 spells CSSRGWGSGYNEQFF. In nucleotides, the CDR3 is TGCAGTTCTAGGGGTTGGGGGTCCGGCTACAATGAGCAGTTCTTC.

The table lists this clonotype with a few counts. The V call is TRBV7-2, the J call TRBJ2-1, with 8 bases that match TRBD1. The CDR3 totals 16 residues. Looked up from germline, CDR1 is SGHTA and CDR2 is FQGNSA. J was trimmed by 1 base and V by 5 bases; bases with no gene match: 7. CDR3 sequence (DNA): TGTGCCAGCAGCCAAACCGGGACAGGTTCCTACAATGAGCAGTTCTTC. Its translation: CASSQTGTGSYNEQFF.

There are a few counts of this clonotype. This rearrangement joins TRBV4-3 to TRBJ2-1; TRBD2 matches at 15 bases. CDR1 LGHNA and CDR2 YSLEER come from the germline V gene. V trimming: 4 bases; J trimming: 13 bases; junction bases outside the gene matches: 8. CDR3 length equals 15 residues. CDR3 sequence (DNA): TGCGCCAGCAGCCCCGGGACTAGCGGGAGGATTGATCAGTTCTTC. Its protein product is CASSPGTSGRIDQFF.

CDR3 sequence reads: CSADPGQYGNTIYF. In DNA form, the CDR3 reads TGCAGTGCCGATCCCGGACAGTACGGAAACACCATATATTTT. This chain joins TRBV20-1 and TRBJ1-3; TRBD1 might be the D (6 bases). The germline V gene encodes CDR1 DFQATT and CDR2 SNEGSKA (reference sequence). The CDR3 has 14 residues. Trimming removed 6 bases at V and 4 bases at J, with 16 bases between.

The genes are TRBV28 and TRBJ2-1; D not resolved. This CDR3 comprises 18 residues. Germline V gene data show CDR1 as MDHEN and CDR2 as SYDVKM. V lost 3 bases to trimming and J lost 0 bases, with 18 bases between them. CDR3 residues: CASSFPVGRKSSYNEQFF. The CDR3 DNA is TGTGCCAGCAGTTTTCCAGTCGGGCGGAAGAGCTCCTACAATGAGCAGTTCTTC.

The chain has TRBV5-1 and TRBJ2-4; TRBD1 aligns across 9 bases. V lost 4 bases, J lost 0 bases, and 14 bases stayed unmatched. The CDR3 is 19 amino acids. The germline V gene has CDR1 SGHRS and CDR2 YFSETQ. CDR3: CASSPGTGTSEGAKNIQYF. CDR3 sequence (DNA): TGCGCCAGCAGCCCCGGGACAGGGACGTCAGAGGGAGCCAAAAACATTCAGTACTTC.

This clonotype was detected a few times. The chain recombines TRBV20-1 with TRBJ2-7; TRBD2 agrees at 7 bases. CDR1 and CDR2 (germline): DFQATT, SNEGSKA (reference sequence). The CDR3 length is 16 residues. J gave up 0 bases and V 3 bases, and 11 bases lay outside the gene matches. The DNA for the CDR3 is TGCAGTGCTAGCCAACCGGGTCCGGGAGGCTCCTACGAGCAGTACTTC. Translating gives CSASQPGPGGSYEQYF.